The 2 T cell receptor beta chains presented below share a single source sample, sequenced in a study of early T cells in non-severe SARS-CoV-2 infection. TCRdb analysed the 5' RACE reads with MiXCR anew, one entry per CDR3 protein. The sample records some 39,000 distinct CDR3 sequences, 4% being singletons. The material sequenced was whole blood. Source of these receptors: an adult who was a healthcare worker with PCR-confirmed SARS-CoV-2 infection or an uninfected control (not recorded which).

This clonotype was counted at least ten times. The chain has TRBV5-1 and TRBJ2-3; 10 bases are a match to TRBD2. The trim removed 0 bases at V and 5 bases at J, leaving 9 bases unmatched. From germline, CDR1 is SGHRS and CDR2 YFSETQ. This CDR3 is 17 amino acids long. In DNA form, the CDR3 reads TGCGCCAGCAGCTTGGAGGCTAGCGGGAGAAGGAGAGATACGCAGTATTTT. Its protein product is CASSLEASGRRRDTQYF.

This clonotype was seen many times. The CDR3, as DNA: TGTGCCAGCAGCTTGTCGGGACGGGGAGATACGCAGTATTTT. Its protein is CASSLSGRGDTQYF. V gene TRBV7-3 combines with J gene TRBJ2-3; D is perhaps TRBD1 or TRBD2 (5 bases each). Germline-derived CDR1 and CDR2 are SGHTA and FQGTGA. The length of the CDR3 is 14 residues. The V end was cut by 3 bases, the J end by 5 bases, with 12 bases between. Complete variable domain (other parts from reference TRBV7-3 and TRBJ2-3): GAGVSQTPSNKVTEKGKYVELRCDPISGHTALYWYRQSLGQGPEFLIYFQGTGAADDSGLPNDRFFAVRPEGSVSTLKIQRTERGDSAVYLCASSLSGRGDTQYFGPGTRLTVL.